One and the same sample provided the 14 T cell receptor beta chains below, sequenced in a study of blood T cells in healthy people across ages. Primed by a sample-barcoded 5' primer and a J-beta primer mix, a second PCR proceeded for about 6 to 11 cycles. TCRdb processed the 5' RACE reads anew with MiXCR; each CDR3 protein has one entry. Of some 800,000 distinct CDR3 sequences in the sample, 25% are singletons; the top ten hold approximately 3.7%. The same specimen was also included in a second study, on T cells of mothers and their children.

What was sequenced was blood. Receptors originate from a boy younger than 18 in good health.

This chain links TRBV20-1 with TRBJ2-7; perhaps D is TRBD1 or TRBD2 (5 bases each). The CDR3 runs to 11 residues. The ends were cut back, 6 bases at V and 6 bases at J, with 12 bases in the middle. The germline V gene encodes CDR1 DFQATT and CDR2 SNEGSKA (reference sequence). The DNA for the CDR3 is TGCAGTGCACGGGACCGCCCCGAGCAGTACTTC. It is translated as CSARDRPEQYF.

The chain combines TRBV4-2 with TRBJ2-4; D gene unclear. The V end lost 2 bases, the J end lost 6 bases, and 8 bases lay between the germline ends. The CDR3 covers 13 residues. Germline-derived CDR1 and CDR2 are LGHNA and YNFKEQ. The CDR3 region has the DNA TGTGCCAGCAGCCAAAGAAGTCTAAACATTCAGTACTTC. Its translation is CASSQRSLNIQYF.

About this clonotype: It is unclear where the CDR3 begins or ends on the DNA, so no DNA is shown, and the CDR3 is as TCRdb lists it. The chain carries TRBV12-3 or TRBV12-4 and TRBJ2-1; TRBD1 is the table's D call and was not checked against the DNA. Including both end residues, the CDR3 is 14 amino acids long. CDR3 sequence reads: CASSGEGFLETQYF.

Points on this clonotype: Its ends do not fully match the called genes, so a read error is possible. The CDR3 region has the DNA TGTGCCAGCAGCCAATCGTTTCTAGCGGGAGGGAGCCGGTTCTTC. The encoded protein is CASSQSFLAGGSRFF. This rearrangement joins TRBV16 to TRBJ2-5; TRBD2 matches 12 bases. The CDR3 runs to 15 residues. Germline lookup yields CDR1 KGHSY and CDR2 FQNENV.

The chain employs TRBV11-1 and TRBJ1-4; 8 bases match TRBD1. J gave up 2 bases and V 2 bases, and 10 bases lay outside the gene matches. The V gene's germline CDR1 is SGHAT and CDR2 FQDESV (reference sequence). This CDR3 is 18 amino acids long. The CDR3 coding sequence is TGTGCCAGCAGCTTATGGTCCGGACAGGGCAGGACTAATGAAAAACTGTTTTTT. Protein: CASSLWSGQGRTNEKLFF.

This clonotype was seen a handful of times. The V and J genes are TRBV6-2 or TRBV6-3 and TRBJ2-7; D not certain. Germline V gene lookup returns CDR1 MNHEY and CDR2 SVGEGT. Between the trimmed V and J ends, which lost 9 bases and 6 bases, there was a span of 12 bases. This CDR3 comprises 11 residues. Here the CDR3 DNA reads TGTGCCAGAAGCCTCCGGAGCGAGCAGTACTTC. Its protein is CARSLRSEQYF.

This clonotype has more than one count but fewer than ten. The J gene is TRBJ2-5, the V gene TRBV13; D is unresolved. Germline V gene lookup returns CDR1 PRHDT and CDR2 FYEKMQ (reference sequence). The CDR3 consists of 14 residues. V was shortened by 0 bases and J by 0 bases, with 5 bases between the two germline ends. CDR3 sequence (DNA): TGTGCCAGCAGCTTAGGAGACAACCAAGAGACCCAGTACTTC. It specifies CASSLGDNQETQYF.

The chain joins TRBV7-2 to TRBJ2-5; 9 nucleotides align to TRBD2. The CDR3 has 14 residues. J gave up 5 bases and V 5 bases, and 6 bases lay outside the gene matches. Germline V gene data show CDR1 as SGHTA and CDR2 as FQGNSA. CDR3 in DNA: TGTGCCAGCAGCCTTCCTAGCGGGGAGGAGACCCAGTACTTC. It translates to CASSLPSGEETQYF.

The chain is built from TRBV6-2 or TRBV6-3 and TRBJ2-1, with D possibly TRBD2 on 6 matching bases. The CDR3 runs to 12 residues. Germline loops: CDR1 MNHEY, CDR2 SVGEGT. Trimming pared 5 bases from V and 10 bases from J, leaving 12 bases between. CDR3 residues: CASSTLASEQFF. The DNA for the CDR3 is TGTGCCAGCAGTACCCTAGCGAGCGAGCAGTTCTTC.

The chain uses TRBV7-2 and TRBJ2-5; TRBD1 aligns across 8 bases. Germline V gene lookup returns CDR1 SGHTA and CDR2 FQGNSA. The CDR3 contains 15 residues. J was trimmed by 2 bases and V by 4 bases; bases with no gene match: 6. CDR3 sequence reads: CASSSGQGGQETQYF. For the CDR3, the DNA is TGTGCCAGCAGCTCCGGACAGGGTGGGCAAGAGACCCAGTACTTC.

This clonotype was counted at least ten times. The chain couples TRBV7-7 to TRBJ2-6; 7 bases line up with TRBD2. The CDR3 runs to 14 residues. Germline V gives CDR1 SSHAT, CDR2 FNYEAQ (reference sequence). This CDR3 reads CAVRGGSGANVLTF. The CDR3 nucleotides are TGTGCTGTTCGGGGAGGGTCCGGGGCCAACGTCCTGACTTTC.

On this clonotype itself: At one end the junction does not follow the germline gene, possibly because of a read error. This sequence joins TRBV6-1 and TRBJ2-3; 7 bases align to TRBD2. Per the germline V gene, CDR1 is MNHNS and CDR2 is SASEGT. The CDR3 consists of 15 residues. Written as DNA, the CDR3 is TGTGCCATCAGTGAGTGGGGGAGGGCCGGGGATACGCAGTATTTT. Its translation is CAISEWGRAGDTQYF.

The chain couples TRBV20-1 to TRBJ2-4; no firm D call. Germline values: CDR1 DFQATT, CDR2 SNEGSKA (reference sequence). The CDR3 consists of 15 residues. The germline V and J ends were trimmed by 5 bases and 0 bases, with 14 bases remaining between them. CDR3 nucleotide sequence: TGCAGTGCTCCCCGGTCCTCCCTAGCCAAAAACATTCAGTACTTC. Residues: CSAPRSSLAKNIQYF.

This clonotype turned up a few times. The CDR3 here is CASSLQPATGSGANVLTF. CDR3 coding DNA: TGCGCCAGCAGCCTCCAGCCCGCGACTGGGTCTGGGGCCAACGTCCTGACTTTC. The V gene is TRBV4-1, the J gene TRBJ2-6; D call uncertain. The CDR3 totals 18 residues. Trimming removed 4 bases at V and 1 base at J, with 17 bases between. CDR1 and CDR2 from the germline V gene are MGHRA and YSYEKL.